A single sample is the source of the 16 T cell receptor beta chains below, sequenced in a study of T cell repertoires in cytomegalovirus infection. No antigen has been identified for these receptors. Using its own MiXCR run on the reads, TCRdb lists one record per CDR3 protein. Seen here are about 920,000 distinct CDR3 sequences, approximately 31% observed once, and the top ten hold around 15%. The sample was cultured CD8+ T cells from PBMCs, taken from culture after CMV antigen stimulation. The receptors were gathered from a human donor in good health (CMV status not recorded). Some clones in this sample may be carry-over from other donors' samples.

This clonotype was observed many times. The genes are TRBV25-1 and TRBJ2-6; no clear D gene. The CDR3 is 18 residues long. Germline V gene data show CDR1 as MGHDK and CDR2 as SYGVNS. Deletions cut 5 bases from V and 0 bases from J, with 17 bases between. The CDR3 DNA follows: TGTGCCAGCAGTACAGATAAAGTCCGATACTCTGGGGCCAACGTCCTGACTTTC. This encodes CASSTDKVRYSGANVLTF. The full variable domain, completed using reference TRBV25-1 and TRBJ2-6, is EADIYQTPRYLVIGTGKKITLECSQTMGHDKMYWYQQDPGMELHLIHYSYGVNSTEKGDLSSESTVSRIRTEHFPLTLESARPSHTSQYLCASSTDKVRYSGANVLTFGAGSRLTVL.

The V gene is TRBV7-6, the J gene TRBJ2-3; 7 nucleotides line up with TRBD2. Trimming took 8 bases from V and 3 from J; bases not matched to a gene: 8. CDR3 length: 14 residues. Germline V gene data show CDR1 as SGHVS and CDR2 as FNYEAQ. The CDR3 DNA reads as TGTGCCAGCCGGGCGGGGGAGTGGACAGATACGCAGTATTTT. It codes for CASRAGEWTDTQYF.

The chain recombines TRBV4-1 with TRBJ2-1; 13 bases are a match to TRBD2. Per germline, CDR1 MGHRA and CDR2 YSYEKL. The V and J ends lost 1 base and 7 bases, in that order; junction bases with no gene match: 4. This CDR3 comprises 16 residues. Written as DNA, the CDR3 is TGCGCCAGCAGCCAAGGAAGGACTAGCGGGGGTAATGAGCAGTTCTTC. Its translation: CASSQGRTSGGNEQFF.

Comments on this clonotype: A read error may be the cause here, since a much bigger clone is one base away. V gene TRBV7-2 combines with J gene TRBJ2-5; D may be TRBD2 (6 bases). CDR1 and CDR2 from the germline V gene are SGHTA and FQGNSA. Trimming took 5 bases from V and 7 from J, leaving 17 bases between them. The CDR3 totals 14 residues. The CDR3 DNA sequence: TGTGCCAGCAGCGGAGGGAAAGGCAGAGGGACCCAGTACTTC. Its translation: CASSGGKGRGTQYF.

The rearrangement links TRBV19 to TRBJ1-5; 11 bases match TRBD1. J lost 3 bases, V lost 2 bases, and 24 bases had no gene match. The CDR3 runs 23 residues. Germline CDR1 reads LNHDA; CDR2 reads SQIVND (reference sequence). CDR3 in DNA: TGTGCCAGTAGTATAAAGGACAGGGGGCTCAGGGAGGAGTTCTACCCCCACAATCAGCCCCAGCATTTT. This translates into CASSIKDRGLREEFYPHNQPQHF.

This rearrangement joins TRBV19 to TRBJ2-7, with 7 bases that match TRBD1. CDR1 LNHDA and CDR2 SQIVND come from the germline V gene (reference sequence). J lost 6 bases, V lost 6 bases, and 8 bases had no gene match. The CDR3 is 13 residues long. CDR3: CASRSRDSSEQYF. The CDR3 DNA follows: TGTGCCAGTAGAAGCCGGGACAGTTCCGAGCAGTACTTC.

The chain recombines TRBV2 with TRBJ2-1; D is possibly TRBD1 (6 bases). CDR1 is SNHLY, CDR2 FYNNEI, per germline. The CDR3 is 14 residues long. V lost 11 bases to trimming and J lost 3 bases, with 17 bases between them. DNA of the CDR3: TGTGCCGCCAAAACCAGGGGTCTCTACAATGAGCAGTTCTTC. Amino acids: CAAKTRGLYNEQFF.

This clonotype was seen more than once but under ten times. J is TRBJ2-3 and V is TRBV6-6; possibly TRBD2 for D (5 bases). The germline gives CDR1 MNHNY, CDR2 SVGAGI (reference sequence). The V and J ends lost 2 bases and 1 base respectively, with 13 bases between them. The length of the CDR3 is 16 residues. The CDR3 sequence: CASSYEVTRGTDTQYF. For the CDR3, the DNA is TGTGCCAGCAGTTACGAGGTTACGCGGGGCACAGATACGCAGTATTTT.

Details on this clonotype: Since a much larger clone is just one base distant, this may be a read error. Given the absence of the conserved phenylalanine or tryptophan at the CDR3 end, a read error is likely. The rearrangement uses TRBV7-3 and TRBJ2-7; 9 bases match TRBD1. Germline-derived CDR1 and CDR2 are SGHTA and FQGTGA. J gave up 0 bases and V 2 bases, and 8 bases lay outside the gene matches. The CDR3 contains 17 residues. CDR3 sequence reads: CASSLLSGTGSSYEQYI. CDR3 bases: TGTGCCAGCAGCTTACTGTCGGGGACAGGGAGCTCCTACGAGCAGTACATC.

This clonotype was counted once. The CDR3 loop is CASSVVRGDYGYTF. CDR3 coding DNA: TGTGCCAGCAGTGTAGTTCGGGGGGACTATGGCTACACCTTC. V is TRBV6-1 and J is TRBJ1-2, with a weak D call TRBD1 (5 bases). The CDR3 extends over 14 amino acids. From germline, CDR1 is MNHNS and CDR2 SASEGT. V lost 4 bases, J lost 3 bases, and 12 bases lay in between.

This clonotype was seen once. The chain carries TRBV2 and TRBJ1-1; TRBD1 agrees at 9 bases. Germline CDR1 SNHLY, CDR2 FYNNEI. V dropped 6 bases and J dropped 6; count of bases not matched to a gene: 5. This CDR3 comprises 13 residues. The CDR3 DNA follows: TGTGCCAGCAGCCGGACAGGGGCCTCTGAAGCTTTCTTT. It specifies CASSRTGASEAFF.

The rearrangement joins TRBV12-3 or TRBV12-4 to TRBJ2-7, with 8 bases identical to TRBD1. The junction had 7 bases not matched to a gene; V was cut back by 6 bases and J by 3 bases. The CDR3 has 14 amino acids. The CDR3 protein is CASRPGQDHYEQYF. As DNA, the CDR3 is TGTGCCAGCAGGCCGGGACAGGACCACTACGAGCAGTACTTC.

This clonotype was recorded at least ten times. A read error may produce the germline difference seen at one junction end. The chain carries TRBV7-7 and TRBJ2-2, with D possibly TRBD1 on 5 matching bases. Looked up from germline, CDR1 is SSHAT and CDR2 is FNYEAQ (reference sequence). CDR3 length equals 16 residues. This CDR3 is CASSLGRGLGTGELFF. CDR3 bases: TGTGCTAGCAGCTTAGGAAGGGGTCTCGGGACCGGGGAGCTGTTTTTT.

CDR3 nucleotides: TGTGCCAGCAGCGACAGCCCCTACGAGCAGTACGTC. This codes for CASSDSPYEQYV. The rearrangement uses TRBV28 and TRBJ2-7; a weak D match, TRBD1 (5 bases). Germline CDR1 and CDR2: MDHEN and SYDVKM. The CDR3 runs 12 residues. V shed 6 bases and J shed 2 bases, with 8 bases lying between them.

This clonotype was recorded a few times. The genes are TRBV27 and TRBJ2-1, with TRBD1 as a possible D gene (6 bases). Looked up from germline, CDR1 is MNHEY and CDR2 is SMNVEV (reference sequence). This CDR3 has 13 amino acids. Trimming removed 8 bases at V and 12 bases at J, with 20 bases between. CDR3 sequence reads: CASGGVGGQVQFF. The DNA of the CDR3 is TGTGCCAGCGGTGGTGTTGGGGGCCAGGTGCAGTTCTTC.

The chain couples TRBV7-6 to TRBJ2-6; D may correspond to TRBD1 or TRBD2 (6 bases each). Germline lookup yields CDR1 SGHVS and CDR2 FNYEAQ. This CDR3 has 17 residues. The V end lost 1 base, the J end lost 3 bases, and 13 bases lay between the germline ends. The DNA of the CDR3 is TGTGCCAGCAGCTTAGAGGTCGGGGGCCTTGGGGCCAACGTCCTGACTTTC. It is translated as CASSLEVGGLGANVLTF.